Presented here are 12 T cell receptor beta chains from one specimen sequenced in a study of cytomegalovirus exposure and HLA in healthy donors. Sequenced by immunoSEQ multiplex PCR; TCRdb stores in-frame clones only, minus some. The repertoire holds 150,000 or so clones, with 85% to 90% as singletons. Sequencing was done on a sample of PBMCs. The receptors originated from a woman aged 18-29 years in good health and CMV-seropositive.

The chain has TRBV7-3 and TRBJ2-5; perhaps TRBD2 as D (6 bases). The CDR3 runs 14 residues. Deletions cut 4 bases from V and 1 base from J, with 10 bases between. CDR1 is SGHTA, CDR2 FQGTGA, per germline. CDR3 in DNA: TGTGCCAGCAGCTCGGGGACTTCCCAAGAGACCCAGTACTTC. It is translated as CASSSGTSQETQYF.

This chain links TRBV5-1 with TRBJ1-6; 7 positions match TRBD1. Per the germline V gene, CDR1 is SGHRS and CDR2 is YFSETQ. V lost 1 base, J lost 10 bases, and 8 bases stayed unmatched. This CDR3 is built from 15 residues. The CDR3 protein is CASSLYSGGGSPLHF. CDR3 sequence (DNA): TGCGCCAGCAGCTTGTATTCAGGGGGAGGATCACCCCTCCACTTT.

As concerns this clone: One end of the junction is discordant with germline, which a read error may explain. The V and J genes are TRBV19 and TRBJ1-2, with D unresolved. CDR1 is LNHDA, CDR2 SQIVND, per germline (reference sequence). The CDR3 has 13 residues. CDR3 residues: CASSIGLTYGYTF. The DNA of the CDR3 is TGTGCCAGCAGTATCGGACTGACCTATGGCTACACCTTC.

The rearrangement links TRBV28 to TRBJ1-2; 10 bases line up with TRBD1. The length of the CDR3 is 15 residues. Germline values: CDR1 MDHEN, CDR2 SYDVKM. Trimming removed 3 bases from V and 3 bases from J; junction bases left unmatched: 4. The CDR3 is CASSFLTGGDYGYTF. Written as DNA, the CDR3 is TGTGCCAGCAGTTTTCTGACAGGGGGCGACTATGGCTACACCTTC.

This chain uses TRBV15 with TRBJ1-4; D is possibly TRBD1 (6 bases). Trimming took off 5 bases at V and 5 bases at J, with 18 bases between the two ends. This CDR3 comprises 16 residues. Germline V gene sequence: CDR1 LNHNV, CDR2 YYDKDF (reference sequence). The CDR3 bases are TGTGCCACCAGCTCTTTGCCCGGGGGGCCGAATGAAAAACTGTTTTTT. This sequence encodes CATSSLPGGPNEKLFF.

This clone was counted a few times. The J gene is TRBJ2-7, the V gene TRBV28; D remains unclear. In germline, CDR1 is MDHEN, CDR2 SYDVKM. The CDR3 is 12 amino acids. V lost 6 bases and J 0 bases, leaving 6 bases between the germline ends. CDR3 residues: CASSPSSYEQYF. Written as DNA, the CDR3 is TGTGCCAGCAGCCCCAGCTCCTACGAGCAGTACTTC. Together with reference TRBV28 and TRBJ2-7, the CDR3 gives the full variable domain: DVKVTQSSRYLVKRTGEKVFLECVQDMDHENMFWYRQDPGLGLRLIYFSYDVKMKEKGDIPEGYSVSREKKERFSLILESASTNQTSMYLCASSPSSYEQYFGPGTRLTVT.

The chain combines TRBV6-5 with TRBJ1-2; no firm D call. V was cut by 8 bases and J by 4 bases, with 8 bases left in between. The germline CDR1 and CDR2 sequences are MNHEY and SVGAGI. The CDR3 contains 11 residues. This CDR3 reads CASSGGYGYTF. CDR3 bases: TGTGCCAGCTCAGGAGGCTATGGCTACACCTTC.

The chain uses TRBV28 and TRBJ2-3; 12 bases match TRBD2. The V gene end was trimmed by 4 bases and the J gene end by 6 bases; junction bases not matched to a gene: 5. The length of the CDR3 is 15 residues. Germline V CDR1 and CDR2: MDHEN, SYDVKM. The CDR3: CASSSSGGARDTQYF. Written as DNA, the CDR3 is TGTGCCAGCAGTTCTAGCGGGGGGGCGAGGGATACGCAGTATTTT.

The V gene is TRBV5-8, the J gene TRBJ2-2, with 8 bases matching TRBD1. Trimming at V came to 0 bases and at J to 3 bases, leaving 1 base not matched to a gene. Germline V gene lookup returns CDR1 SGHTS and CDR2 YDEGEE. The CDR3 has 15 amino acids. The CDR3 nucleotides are TGTGCCAGCAGCTTGGGGACAGGGTACACCGGGGAGCTGTTTTTT. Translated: CASSLGTGYTGELFF. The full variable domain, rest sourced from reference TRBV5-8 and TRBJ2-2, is EAGVTQSPTHLIKTRGQQATLRCSPISGHTSVYWYQQALGLGLQFLLWYDEGEERNRGNFPPRFSGRQFPNYSSELNVNALELEDSALYLCASSLGTGYTGELFFGEGSRLTVL.

CDR3 sequence: CASSFPGRGSQPQHF. CDR3 DNA: TGTGCCAGCAGTTTTCCGGGCAGGGGCAGTCAGCCCCAGCATTTT. The chain links TRBV28 to TRBJ1-5; TRBD1 is a possible D gene (6 bases). The V gene's germline CDR1 is MDHEN and CDR2 SYDVKM. V shed 3 bases and J shed 6 bases, with 15 bases lying between them. CDR3 length: 15 amino acids.

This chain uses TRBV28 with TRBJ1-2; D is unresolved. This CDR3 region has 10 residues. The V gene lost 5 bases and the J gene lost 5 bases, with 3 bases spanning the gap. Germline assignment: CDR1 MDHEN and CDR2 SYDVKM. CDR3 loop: CASSLYGYTF. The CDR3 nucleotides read TGTGCCAGCAGTCTTTATGGCTACACCTTC.

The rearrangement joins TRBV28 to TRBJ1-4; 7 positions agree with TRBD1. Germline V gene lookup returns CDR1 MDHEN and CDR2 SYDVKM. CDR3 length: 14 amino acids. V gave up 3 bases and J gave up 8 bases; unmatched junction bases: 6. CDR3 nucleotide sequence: TGTGCCAGCAGTTTTGAACAGGGGAGGGAAAAACTGTTTTTT. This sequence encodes CASSFEQGREKLFF.